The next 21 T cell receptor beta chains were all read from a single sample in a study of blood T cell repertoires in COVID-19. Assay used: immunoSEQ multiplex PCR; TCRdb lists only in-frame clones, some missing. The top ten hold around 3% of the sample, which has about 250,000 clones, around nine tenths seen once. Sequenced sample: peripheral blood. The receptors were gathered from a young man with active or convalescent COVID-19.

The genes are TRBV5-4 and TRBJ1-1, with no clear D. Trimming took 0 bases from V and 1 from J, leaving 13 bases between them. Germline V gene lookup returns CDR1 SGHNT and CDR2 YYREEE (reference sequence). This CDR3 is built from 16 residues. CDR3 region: CASSLAFAEPNTEAFF. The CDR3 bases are TGTGCCAGCAGCTTGGCCTTCGCAGAACCGAACACTGAAGCTTTCTTT.

CDR3 loop: CAISPRGIAEGETQYF. The CDR3 DNA is TGTGCCATCAGTCCCAGGGGGATAGCGGAGGGCGAGACCCAGTACTTC. V and J are TRBV10-3 and TRBJ2-5; possibly TRBD1 for D (7 bases). This CDR3 has 16 amino acids. Trimming took off 5 bases at V and 5 bases at J, with 21 bases between the two ends. Germline CDR1 and CDR2: ENHRY and SYGVKD.

The CDR3: CASSLAAGGVVSDTQYF. CDR3 nucleotides: TGTGCCAGCAGTTTGGCGGCAGGGGGCGTCGTATCAGATACGCAGTATTTT. The chain uses TRBV27 and TRBJ2-3; 8 bases are shared with TRBD1. In germline, CDR1 is MNHEY, CDR2 SMNVEV (reference sequence). The CDR3 is made up of 17 amino acids. The V gene end was trimmed by 3 bases and the J gene end by 4 bases; junction bases not matched to a gene: 12.

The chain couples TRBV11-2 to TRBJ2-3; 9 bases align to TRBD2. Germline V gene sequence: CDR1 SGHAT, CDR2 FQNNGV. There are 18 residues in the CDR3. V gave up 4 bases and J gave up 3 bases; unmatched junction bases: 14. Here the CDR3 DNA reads TGTGCCAGCAGCTCCGGTCGAGGCGGGGGGGTTGGTACAGATACGCAGTATTTT. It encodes CASSSGRGGGVGTDTQYF.

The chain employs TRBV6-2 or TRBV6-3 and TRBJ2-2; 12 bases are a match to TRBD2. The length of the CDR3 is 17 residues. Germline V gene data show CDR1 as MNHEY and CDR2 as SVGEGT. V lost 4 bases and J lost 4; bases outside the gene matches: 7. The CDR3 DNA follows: TGTGCCAGCAGTTCGGAGGGACTAGCGGGCTTCACCGGGGAGCTGTTTTTT. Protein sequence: CASSSEGLAGFTGELFF.

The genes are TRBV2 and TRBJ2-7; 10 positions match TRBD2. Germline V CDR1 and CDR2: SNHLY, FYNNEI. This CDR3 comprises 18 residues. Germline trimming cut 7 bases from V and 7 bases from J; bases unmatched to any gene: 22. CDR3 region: CASTQIRMGSGRVKEQYF. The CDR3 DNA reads TGTGCCAGCACCCAAATAAGGATGGGCAGCGGGAGGGTGAAAGAGCAGTACTTC.

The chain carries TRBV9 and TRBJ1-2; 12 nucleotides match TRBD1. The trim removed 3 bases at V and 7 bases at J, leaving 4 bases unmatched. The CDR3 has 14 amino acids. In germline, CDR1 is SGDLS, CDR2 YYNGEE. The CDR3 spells CASSAGQGAGGYTF. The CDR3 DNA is TGTGCCAGCAGCGCGGGACAGGGGGCAGGTGGCTACACCTTC.

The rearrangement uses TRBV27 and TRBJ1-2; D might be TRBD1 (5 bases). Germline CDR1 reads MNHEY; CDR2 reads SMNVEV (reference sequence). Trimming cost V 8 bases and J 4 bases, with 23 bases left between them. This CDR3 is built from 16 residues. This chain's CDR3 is CASRGGRELPPYGYTF. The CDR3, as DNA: TGTGCCAGCCGTGGCGGCAGGGAACTTCCTCCCTATGGCTACACCTTC.

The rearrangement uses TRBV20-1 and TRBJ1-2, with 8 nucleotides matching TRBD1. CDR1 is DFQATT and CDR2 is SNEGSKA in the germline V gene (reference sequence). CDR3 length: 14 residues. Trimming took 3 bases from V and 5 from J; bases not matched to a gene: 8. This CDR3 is CSASLGQALYGYTF. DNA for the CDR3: TGCAGTGCTAGTTTGGGACAGGCCCTATATGGCTACACCTTC.

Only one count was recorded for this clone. The CDR3 region has the DNA TGTGCCAGCAGCTCCTGGCCCAGAGGAAACACCATATATTTT. Amino acid sequence: CASSSWPRGNTIYF. The V and J genes are TRBV7-9 and TRBJ1-3, with D unresolved. The CDR3 loop spans 14 amino acids. Germline V gives CDR1 SEHNR, CDR2 FQNEAQ (reference sequence). V was pared by 4 bases and J by 4 bases, with 11 bases between.

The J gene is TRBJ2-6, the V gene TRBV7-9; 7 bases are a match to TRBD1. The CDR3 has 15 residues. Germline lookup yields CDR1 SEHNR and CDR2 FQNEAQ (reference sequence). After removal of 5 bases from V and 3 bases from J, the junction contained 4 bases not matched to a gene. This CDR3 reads CASSHRGVGANVLTF. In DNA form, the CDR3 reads TGTGCCAGCAGCCACAGGGGAGTTGGGGCCAACGTCCTGACTTTC.

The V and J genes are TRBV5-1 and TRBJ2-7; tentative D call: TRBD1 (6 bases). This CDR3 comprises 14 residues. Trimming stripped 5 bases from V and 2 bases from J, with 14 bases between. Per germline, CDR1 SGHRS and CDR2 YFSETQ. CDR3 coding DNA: TGCGCCAGCAGACCGCAGGGGATGGCCTACGAGCAGTACTTC. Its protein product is CASRPQGMAYEQYF.

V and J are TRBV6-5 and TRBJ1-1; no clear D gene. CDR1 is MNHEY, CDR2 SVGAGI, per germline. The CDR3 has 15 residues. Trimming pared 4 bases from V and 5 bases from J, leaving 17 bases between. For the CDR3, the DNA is TGTGCCAGCAGTTTAGGCAGTCGGGGTGGGACTGAAGCTTTCTTT. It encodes CASSLGSRGGTEAFF.

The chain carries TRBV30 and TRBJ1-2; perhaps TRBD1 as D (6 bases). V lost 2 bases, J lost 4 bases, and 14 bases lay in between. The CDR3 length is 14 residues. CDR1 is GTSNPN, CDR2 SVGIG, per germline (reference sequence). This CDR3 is CAWSLQGLGYGYTF. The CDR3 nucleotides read TGTGCCTGGAGTCTACAGGGCCTTGGCTATGGCTACACCTTC.

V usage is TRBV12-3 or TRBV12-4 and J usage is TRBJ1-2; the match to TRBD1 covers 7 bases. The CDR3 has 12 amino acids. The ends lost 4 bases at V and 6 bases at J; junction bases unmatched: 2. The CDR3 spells CASSSQGDGYTF. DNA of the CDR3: TGTGCCAGCAGTTCCCAGGGGGATGGCTACACCTTC.

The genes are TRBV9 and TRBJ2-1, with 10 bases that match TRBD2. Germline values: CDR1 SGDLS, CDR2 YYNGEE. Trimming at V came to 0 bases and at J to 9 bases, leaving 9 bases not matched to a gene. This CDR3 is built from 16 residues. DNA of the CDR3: TGTGCCAGCAGCGTAGGGTCTAGCGGGAGTTCCGGTGAGCAGTTCTTC. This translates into CASSVGSSGSSGEQFF.

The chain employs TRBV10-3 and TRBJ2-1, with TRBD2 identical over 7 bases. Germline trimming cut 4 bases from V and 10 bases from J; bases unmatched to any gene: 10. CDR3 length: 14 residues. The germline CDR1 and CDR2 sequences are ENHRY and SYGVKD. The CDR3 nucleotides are TGTGCCATCAGTGGCGGGAGCCCCTCTGAAGAGCAGTTCTTC. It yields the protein CAISGGSPSEEQFF.

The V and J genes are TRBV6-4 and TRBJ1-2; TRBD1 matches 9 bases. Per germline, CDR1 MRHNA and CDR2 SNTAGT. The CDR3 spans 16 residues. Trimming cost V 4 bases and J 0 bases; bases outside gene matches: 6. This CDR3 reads CASSGTGAYPNYGYTF. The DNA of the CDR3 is TGTGCCAGCAGTGGGACAGGGGCCTATCCTAACTATGGCTACACCTTC.

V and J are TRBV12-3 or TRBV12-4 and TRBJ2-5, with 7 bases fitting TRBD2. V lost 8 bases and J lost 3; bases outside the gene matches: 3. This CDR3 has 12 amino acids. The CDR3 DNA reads TGTGCCAGCGGAACTAGCGAAGAGACCCAGTACTTC. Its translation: CASGTSEETQYF.

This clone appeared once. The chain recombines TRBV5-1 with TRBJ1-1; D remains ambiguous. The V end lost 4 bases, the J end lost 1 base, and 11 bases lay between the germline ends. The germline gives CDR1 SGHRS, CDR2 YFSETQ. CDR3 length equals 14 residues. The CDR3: CASSIQYSNTEAFF. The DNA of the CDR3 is TGCGCCAGCAGCATACAGTATTCGAACACTGAAGCTTTCTTT.

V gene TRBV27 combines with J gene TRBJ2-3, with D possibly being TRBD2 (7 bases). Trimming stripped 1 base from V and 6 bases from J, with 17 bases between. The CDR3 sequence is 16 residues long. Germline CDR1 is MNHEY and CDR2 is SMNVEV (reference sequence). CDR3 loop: CASSLLGGRAPDTQYF. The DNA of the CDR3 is TGTGCCAGCAGTTTATTGGGGGGGCGCGCGCCGGATACGCAGTATTTT.